This T cell receptor (beta chain) was retrieved from a study of long-term antiretroviral therapy in people with HIV. As for the study in general: Sampling started about a decade before the 2015 immediate-ART recommendation. Findings of the study overall: HIV repertoires showed narrower CDR3 length ranges than controls.

Runs used v3.0 of the immunoSEQ assay and were done at survey level. Each sample aimed for about 35,000-50,000 sequenced T-cell genomes. TCRdb's table, derived via immunoSEQ multiplex PCR, lists solely in-frame clones and lacks some. Seen here are 25,000 to 35,000 clones, roughly 97% observed once, and the top ten hold roughly 2.9%. Regarding this clone: Its target is unknown.

CDR1 and CDR2 from the germline V gene are MDHEN and SYDVKM. The V gene end was trimmed by 7 bases and the J gene end by 0 bases; junction bases not matched to a gene: 17. The CDR3 contains 20 residues. V usage is TRBV28 and J usage is TRBJ2-1, with 11 bases lining up with TRBD2. The sequences come from unsorted PBMCs, collected 6.9 years after starting antiretroviral therapy. The source of this sequence is a man aged 25 to 40 with HIV. The CDR3 is CASTPWGGLADLSSYNEQFF. CDR3 in DNA: TGTGCCAGCACTCCATGGGGGGGACTAGCGGACCTTAGCTCCTACAATGAGCAGTTCTTC. Full variable domain (missing parts from reference TRBV28 and TRBJ2-1): DVKVTQSSRYLVKRTGEKVFLECVQDMDHENMFWYRQDPGLGLRLIYFSYDVKMKEKGDIPEGYSVSREKKERFSLILESASTNQTSMYLCASTPWGGLADLSSYNEQFFGPGTRLTVL.